This TCR beta chain was recovered during a study of blood T cell repertoires in COVID-19. About the research overall: PBMCs, B-cell-depleted T cells, or T cells provided the cDNA or gDNA that made up the material.

Sequenced by immunoSEQ multiplex PCR; TCRdb stores in-frame clones only, minus some. The sample records about 220,000 clones, about 86% being singletons. Trimming took 3 bases from V and 0 from J, leaving 7 bases between them. Germline V gene sequence: CDR1 SGHNT, CDR2 YYREEE (reference sequence). The CDR3 has 13 residues. Sequencing used peripheral blood. The clonotype comes from a woman in her fifties or sixties with COVID-19, enrolled during active disease. The rearrangement links TRBV5-4 to TRBJ2-7; D uncertain. The CDR3 region has the DNA TGTGCCAGCAGCTCCGGGTTCTCCTACGAGCAGTACTTC. This encodes CASSSGFSYEQYF.